The 3 T cell receptor beta chains presented below share a single source sample, sequenced in a study of cytomegalovirus exposure and HLA in healthy donors. Vbeta (60) and Jbeta (13) primers were used in the PCR. Here immunoSEQ multiplex PCR was the method, and the copy in TCRdb shows in-frame clones only, minus some. The repertoire consists of around 97,000 clones, with approximately 9% occurring once and the leading ten covering 5% to 5.5%. The specimen was PBMCs. The receptors stem from a man aged 50-60 years in good health and CMV-seropositive.

The chain couples TRBV5-8 to TRBJ2-2; D might be TRBD1 (6 bases). V lost 3 bases and J 2 bases, leaving 14 bases between the germline ends. The CDR3 contains 16 residues. Germline V gene sequence: CDR1 SGHTS, CDR2 YDEGEE. In DNA form, the CDR3 reads TGTGCCAGCAGCTCCCGAAGACAGGAAAACACCGGGGAGCTGTTTTTT. As protein: CASSSRRQENTGELFF. Together with reference TRBV5-8 and TRBJ2-2, the CDR3 gives the full variable domain: EAGVTQSPTHLIKTRGQQATLRCSPISGHTSVYWYQQALGLGLQFLLWYDEGEERNRGNFPPRFSGRQFPNYSSELNVNALELEDSALYLCASSSRRQENTGELFFGEGSRLTVL.

The chain carries TRBV21-1 and TRBJ2-5; the D call in the table, TRBD2, was not verified against the DNA. TRBJ2-7 matches the DNA end more closely, so the J call is doubtful. TRBV21-1 is reported as a pseudogene. There are 17 residues in the CDR3. The CDR3 bases are TGTGCCAGCAGCAAAGGCCCGGTGGTAGCGGGAGACCACGAGCAGTACTTC. It yields the protein CASSKGPVVAGDHEQYF.

This clone was found a few times. The rearrangement uses TRBV5-1 and TRBJ2-7; 7 bases are shared with TRBD2. Trimming removed 1 base from V and 6 bases from J; junction bases left unmatched: 7. Germline loops: CDR1 SGHRS, CDR2 YFSETQ. This CDR3 is 14 amino acids long. CDR3 sequence reads: CASSLTGGSLEQYF. The CDR3 DNA follows: TGCGCCAGCAGCTTGACGGGAGGCTCCCTCGAGCAGTACTTC. Using reference TRBV5-1 and TRBJ2-7 for the parts outside the CDR3, the full variable domain is KAGVTQTPRYLIKTRGQQVTLSCSPISGHRSVSWYQQTPGQGLQFLFEYFSETQRNKGNFPGRFSGRQFSNSRSEMNVSTLELGDSALYLCASSLTGGSLEQYFGPGTRLTVT.